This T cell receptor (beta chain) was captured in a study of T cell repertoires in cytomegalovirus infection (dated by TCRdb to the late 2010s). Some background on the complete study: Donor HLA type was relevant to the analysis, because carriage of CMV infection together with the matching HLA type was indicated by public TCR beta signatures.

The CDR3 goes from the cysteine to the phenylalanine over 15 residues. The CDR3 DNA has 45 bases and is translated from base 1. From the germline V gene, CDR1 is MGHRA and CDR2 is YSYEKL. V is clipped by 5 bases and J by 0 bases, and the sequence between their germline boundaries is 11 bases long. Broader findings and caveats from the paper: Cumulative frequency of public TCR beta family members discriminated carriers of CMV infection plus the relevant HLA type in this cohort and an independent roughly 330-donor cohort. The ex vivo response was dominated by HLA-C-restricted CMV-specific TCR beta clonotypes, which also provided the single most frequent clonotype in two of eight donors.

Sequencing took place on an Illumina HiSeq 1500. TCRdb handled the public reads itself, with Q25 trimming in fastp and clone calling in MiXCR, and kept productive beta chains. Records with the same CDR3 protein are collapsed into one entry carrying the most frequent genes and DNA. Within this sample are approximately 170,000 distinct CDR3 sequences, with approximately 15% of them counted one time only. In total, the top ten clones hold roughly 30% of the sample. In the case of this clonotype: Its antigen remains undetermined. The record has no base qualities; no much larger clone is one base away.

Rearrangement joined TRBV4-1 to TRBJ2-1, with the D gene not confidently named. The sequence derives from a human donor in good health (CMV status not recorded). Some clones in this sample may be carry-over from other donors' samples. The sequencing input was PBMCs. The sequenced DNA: TGCGCCAGCAGCTTTAGTGAGAGCTCCTACAATGAGCAGTTCTTC. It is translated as CASSFSESSYNEQFF.